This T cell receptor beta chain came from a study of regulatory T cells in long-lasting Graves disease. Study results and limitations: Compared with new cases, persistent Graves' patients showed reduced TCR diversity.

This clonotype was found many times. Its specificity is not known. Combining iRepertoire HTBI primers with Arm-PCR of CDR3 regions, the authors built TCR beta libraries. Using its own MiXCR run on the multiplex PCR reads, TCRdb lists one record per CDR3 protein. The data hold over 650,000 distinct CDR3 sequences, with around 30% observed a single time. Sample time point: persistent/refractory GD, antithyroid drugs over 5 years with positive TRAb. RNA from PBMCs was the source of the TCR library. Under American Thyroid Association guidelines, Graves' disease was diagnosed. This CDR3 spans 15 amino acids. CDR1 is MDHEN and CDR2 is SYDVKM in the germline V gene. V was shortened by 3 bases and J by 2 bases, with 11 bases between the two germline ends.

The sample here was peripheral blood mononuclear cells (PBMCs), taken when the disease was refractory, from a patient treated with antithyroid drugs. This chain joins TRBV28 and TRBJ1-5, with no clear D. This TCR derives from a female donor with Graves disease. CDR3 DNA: TGTGCCAGCAGTTTGTGGACGCAAGGCAATCAGCCCCAGCATTTT. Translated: CASSLWTQGNQPQHF. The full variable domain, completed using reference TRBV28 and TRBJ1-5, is DVKVTQSSRYLVKRTGEKVFLECVQDMDHENMFWYRQDPGLGLRLIYFSYDVKMKEKGDIPEGYSVSREKKERFSLILESASTNQTSMYLCASSLWTQGNQPQHFGDGTRLSIL.